Listed below are T cell receptor beta chains from one sample, sequenced in a study of response to subunit inactivated influenza vaccine. TCRdb re-called the RT-PCR reads with MiXCR, one entry per CDR3 protein. The sample has some 570,000 distinct CDR3 sequences; about 11% are singletons. Another study also made use of these data, one on T cells expressing NK-cell markers.

This specimen consisted of PBMCs from blood, obtained on the day of vaccination. The receptor source for this set is a man aged 45 to 65 who received an inactivated influenza vaccine. Both conserved end residues are part of each CDR3. Fields, in order: clone size, D gene, V gene, J gene, CDR3 protein, CDR3 DNA. A D gene is named only where the DNA matches it firmly. Only some rows state a clone size, as once, few, many or a class for expanded clones.

size: few; D: NA; V: TRBV6-2/TRBV6-3; J: TRBJ2-7; CDR3: CASSRGDSDYEQYF; DNA: TGTGCCAGCAGTCGGGGGGACAGCGACTACGAGCAGTACTTC
size: NA; D: NA; V: TRBV4-2; J: TRBJ2-5; CDR3: CASSQDSGTQINF; DNA: TGTGCCAGCAGCCAAGATTCTGGGACGCAGATTAATTTC
size: NA; D: NA; V: TRBV5-1; J: TRBJ2-5; CDR3: CASSPPAIQETQYF; DNA: TGCGCCAGCAGCCCCCCAGCTATCCAAGAGACCCAGTACTTC
size: few; D: NA; V: TRBV5-1; J: TRBJ1-4; CDR3: CASSLAPRGSTNEKLFF; DNA: TGCGCCAGCAGCTTGGCTCCCAGGGGTTCCACTAATGAAAAACTGTTTTTT
size: few; D: NA; V: TRBV6-1; J: TRBJ2-1; CDR3: CASWGVGEARGGSYNEQFF; DNA: TGTGCCAGCTGGGGGGTGGGGGAGGCCCGAGGGGGCTCCTACAATGAGCAGTTCTTC
size: many; D: TRBD1; V: TRBV4-3; J: TRBJ1-4; CDR3: CASSHEWARTGAEKLFF; DNA: TGCGCCAGCAGCCACGAATGGGCGCGGACAGGGGCCGAAAAACTGTTTTTT
size: NA; D: NA; V: TRBV7-2; J: TRBJ1-2; CDR3: CASRKVANYGYTF; DNA: TGTGCCAGCAGAAAGGTTGCTAACTATGGCTACACCTTC
size: NA; D: TRBD2; V: TRBV10-3; J: TRBJ2-3; CDR3: CAISGSGGAVRDTQYF; DNA: TGTGCCATCAGTGGGAGCGGGGGGGCCGTCAGAGATACGCAGTATTTT
size: NA; D: TRBD2; V: TRBV3-1; J: TRBJ2-3; CDR3: CASSRTMARGSDTQYF; DNA: TGTGCCAGCAGCCGCACTATGGCGCGGGGGTCAGATACGCAGTATTTT
size: many; D: NA; V: TRBV28; J: TRBJ1-2; CDR3: CASSLLGRPNYGYTF; DNA: TGTGCCAGCAGTTTACTAGGGCGCCCGAACTATGGCTACACCTTC
size: NA; D: NA; V: TRBV7-6; J: TRBJ2-1; CDR3: CASSLVRGVGDEQFF; DNA: TGTGCCAGCAGCTTAGTTAGAGGGGTGGGCGATGAGCAGTTCTTC
size: NA; D: TRBD2; V: TRBV5-5; J: TRBJ2-3; CDR3: CASSLSGGVTDTQYF; DNA: TGTGCCAGCAGCTTGTCGGGGGGGGTCACAGATACGCAGTATTTT
size: many; D: NA; V: TRBV28; J: TRBJ2-1; CDR3: CASSLTGPRGEQFF; DNA: TGTGCCAGCAGTTTAACAGGGCCAAGGGGTGAGCAGTTCTTC
size: few; D: NA; V: TRBV28; J: TRBJ1-1; CDR3: CASSPAARGEAFF; DNA: TGTGCCAGCAGTCCAGCGGCTAGGGGTGAGGCTTTCTTT
size: few; D: NA; V: TRBV5-1; J: TRBJ2-6; CDR3: CASSLGNTPSGANVLTF; DNA: TGCGCCAGCAGCTTGGGGAACACTCCCTCTGGGGCCAACGTCCTGACTTTC
size: few; D: TRBD1; V: TRBV20-1; J: TRBJ2-5; CDR3: CSARRGQKETQYF; DNA: TGCAGTGCTAGAAGGGGACAGAAAGAGACCCAGTACTTC
size: few; D: NA; V: TRBV12-3/TRBV12-4; J: TRBJ1-3; CDR3: CASSFGQSKAGNTIYF; DNA: TGTGCCAGCAGTTTTGGACAGTCTAAAGCTGGAAACACCATATATTTT
size: NA; D: NA; V: TRBV7-9; J: TRBJ2-1; CDR3: CASWPRDRPKTSEQFF; DNA: TGTGCCAGCTGGCCGCGAGACAGACCGAAAACAAGTGAGCAGTTCTTC
size: NA; D: TRBD1; V: TRBV6-2/TRBV6-3; J: TRBJ1-5; CDR3: CASSYSTGSEGNQPQHF; DNA: TGTGCCAGCAGTTACTCGACAGGGAGTGAGGGCAATCAGCCCCAGCATTTT
size: few; D: NA; V: TRBV7-6; J: TRBJ2-2; CDR3: CASSLRNQFSIHTGELFF; DNA: TGTGCCAGCAGCTTAAGGAACCAGTTTTCTATTCACACCGGGGAGCTGTTTTTT
size: NA; D: NA; V: TRBV20-1; J: TRBJ1-5; CDR3: CSARTPGQGVGPQHF; DNA: TGCAGTGCTAGAACCCCGGGACAAGGGGTTGGGCCCCAGCATTTT
size: few; D: TRBD1; V: TRBV11-2; J: TRBJ2-7; CDR3: CASTPSGRPGQGRYEQYF; DNA: TGTGCCAGCACCCCGTCCGGGCGCCCGGGACAGGGGAGGTACGAGCAGTACTTC
size: few; D: TRBD1; V: TRBV19; J: TRBJ1-5; CDR3: CASNGQGGGQPQHF; DNA: TGTGCCAGTAACGGCCAGGGGGGTGGTCAGCCCCAGCATTTT
size: NA; D: NA; V: TRBV2; J: TRBJ1-5; CDR3: CASSNGPGSNQPQHF; DNA: TGTGCCAGCAGTAACGGTCCGGGTAGCAATCAGCCCCAGCATTTT
size: NA; D: NA; V: TRBV12-3/TRBV12-4; J: TRBJ1-3; CDR3: CASTPRSGNTIYF; DNA: TGTGCCAGCACCCCAAGGTCTGGAAACACCATATATTTT
size: NA; D: NA; V: TRBV4-2; J: TRBJ2-2; CDR3: CASSQDLAPNTGELFF; DNA: TGTGCCAGCAGCCAAGATCTGGCACCGAACACCGGGGAGCTGTTTTTT
size: many; D: NA; V: TRBV27; J: TRBJ2-3; CDR3: CASSSPVGSTDTQYF; DNA: TGTGCCAGCAGTTCCCCTGTCGGGAGTACAGATACGCAGTATTTT
size: few; D: TRBD1; V: TRBV12-3/TRBV12-4; J: TRBJ1-6; CDR3: CASSHNRDSYNSPLHF; DNA: TGTGCCAGCAGCCATAACCGGGACAGCTATAATTCACCCCTCCACTTT
size: few; D: TRBD1; V: TRBV20-1; J: TRBJ2-4; CDR3: CSARQGAGAKNIQYF; DNA: TGCAGTGCTAGACAGGGGGCTGGGGCCAAAAACATTCAGTACTTC
size: NA; D: NA; V: TRBV7-8; J: TRBJ2-3; CDR3: CASSLVLYTDTQYF; DNA: TGTGCCAGCAGCTTAGTGCTTTACACAGATACGCAGTATTTT
size: few; D: TRBD2; V: TRBV28; J: TRBJ2-2; CDR3: CASSSILKLADGGSPEGELFF; DNA: TGTGCCAGCAGTTCCATCTTAAAACTAGCGGATGGAGGGTCCCCCGAAGGGGAGCTGTTTTTT
size: few; D: TRBD2; V: TRBV6-2/TRBV6-3; J: TRBJ2-5; CDR3: CASSYLTSGRAQQRETQYF; DNA: TGTGCCAGCAGTTACTTAACTAGCGGGAGGGCCCAGCAAAGAGAGACCCAGTACTTC
size: NA; D: TRBD1; V: TRBV12-3/TRBV12-4; J: TRBJ1-2; CDR3: CASSFRGLDGYTF; DNA: TGTGCCAGCAGTTTTAGGGGGCTGGATGGCTACACCTTC
size: many; D: TRBD2; V: TRBV6-1; J: TRBJ2-1; CDR3: CASSSREGPHEQFF; DNA: TGTGCCAGCAGTAGCCGGGAGGGCCCCCATGAGCAGTTCTTC
size: NA; D: NA; V: TRBV10-3; J: TRBJ1-3; CDR3: CAIATDSGNTIYF; DNA: TGTGCCATTGCTACGGACTCTGGAAACACCATATATTTT
size: NA; D: NA; V: TRBV20-1; J: TRBJ1-4; CDR3: CSARGIGNEKLFF; DNA: TGCAGTGCTAGAGGGATAGGCAATGAAAAACTGTTTTTT
size: many; D: NA; V: TRBV7-9; J: TRBJ2-5; CDR3: CASSIQGGETQYF; DNA: TGTGCCAGCAGCATCCAGGGGGGGGAGACCCAGTACTTC
size: few; D: NA; V: TRBV6-2/TRBV6-3; J: TRBJ2-1; CDR3: CASRGMIDEQFF; DNA: TGTGCCAGCAGGGGAATGATCGATGAGCAGTTCTTC
size: few; D: NA; V: TRBV28; J: TRBJ2-5; CDR3: CASSFGVSRSQETQYF; DNA: TGTGCCAGCAGTTTTGGGGTTTCGCGGTCCCAAGAGACCCAGTACTTC
size: NA; D: TRBD2; V: TRBV3-1; J: TRBJ2-5; CDR3: CASASGRAIETQYF; DNA: TGTGCCAGCGCTAGCGGGAGGGCGATAGAGACCCAGTACTTC
size: NA; D: NA; V: TRBV18; J: TRBJ2-2; CDR3: CASSPPSAGELFF; DNA: TGTGCCAGCTCACCACCTTCAGCCGGGGAGCTGTTTTTT
size: NA; D: NA; V: TRBV7-2; J: TRBJ2-5; CDR3: CASSIASGVQETQYF; DNA: TGTGCCAGCAGCATAGCGTCCGGGGTACAAGAGACCCAGTACTTC
size: few; D: NA; V: TRBV10-3; J: TRBJ2-7; CDR3: CAIKSGAHEQYF; DNA: TGTGCCATCAAATCAGGGGCCCACGAGCAGTACTTC
size: few; D: TRBD2; V: TRBV29-1; J: TRBJ2-7; CDR3: CSVGGGSGSQYGEQYF; DNA: TGCAGCGTTGGGGGGGGGAGCGGATCTCAGTACGGCGAGCAGTACTTC
size: NA; D: NA; V: TRBV28; J: TRBJ2-7; CDR3: CASSSFGTAYEQYF; DNA: TGTGCCAGCAGTTCCTTCGGGACGGCCTACGAGCAGTACTTC
size: NA; D: NA; V: TRBV7-9; J: TRBJ2-1; CDR3: CASSPGVRVSYNEQFF; DNA: TGTGCCAGCAGCCCGGGGGTCCGGGTCTCCTACAATGAGCAGTTCTTC
size: NA; D: NA; V: TRBV20-1; J: TRBJ2-7; CDR3: CSATTGGGYEQYF; DNA: TGCAGTGCTACCACAGGGGGAGGGTACGAGCAGTACTTC
size: few; D: TRBD2; V: TRBV10-3; J: TRBJ2-5; CDR3: CAISDRTSGSVSETQYF; DNA: TGTGCCATCAGTGACCGGACTAGCGGGAGTGTGTCGGAGACCCAGTACTTC
size: many; D: NA; V: TRBV29-1; J: TRBJ2-1; CDR3: CSAGGQLLLSYNEQFF; DNA: TGCAGCGCCGGGGGACAGCTCCTCCTATCCTACAATGAGCAGTTCTTC
size: NA; D: NA; V: TRBV18; J: TRBJ2-2; CDR3: CASSLEQDGTGELFF; DNA: TGTGCCAGCTCACTCGAACAGGACGGCACCGGGGAGCTGTTTTTT
size: few; D: NA; V: TRBV18; J: TRBJ2-3; CDR3: CASSPRKTLDTQYF; DNA: TGTGCCAGCTCACCGCGGAAGACTTTGGATACGCAGTATTTT
size: NA; D: TRBD2; V: TRBV10-3; J: TRBJ2-5; CDR3: CAISESAGGVTQYF; DNA: TGTGCCATCAGTGAATCAGCGGGAGGGGTGACCCAGTACTTC
size: few; D: TRBD1; V: TRBV7-9; J: TRBJ2-6; CDR3: CASKGTVTSGANVLTF; DNA: TGTGCCAGCAAGGGGACAGTCACCTCTGGGGCCAACGTCCTGACTTTC
size: NA; D: TRBD1; V: TRBV4-1; J: TRBJ1-5; CDR3: CASSQGTLRGPNNQPQHF; DNA: TGCGCCAGCAGCCAAGGGACCCTCAGGGGGCCTAACAATCAGCCCCAGCATTTT
size: few; D: NA; V: TRBV20-1; J: TRBJ2-4; CDR3: CSARWPAKNIQYF; DNA: TGCAGTGCTAGATGGCCGGCCAAAAACATTCAGTACTTC